The sequence of this T cell receptor (beta chain) was determined in a study of blood T cell repertoires in COVID-19. Whole-study context: Specimens from acute and convalescent COVID-19 originated in the United States, Italy and Spain. From T cells, B-cell-depleted T cells, or PBMCs came the material, which was cDNA or gDNA.

In germline, CDR1 is MDHEN, CDR2 SYDVKM. V shed 6 bases and J shed 0 bases, with 15 bases lying between them. This CDR3 contains 16 residues. Authors' data handling: Nucleated cell number was recorded as an estimate derived from reference gene primer amplification. This table comes from immunoSEQ multiplex PCR, and its TCRdb copy is limited to in-frame clones, with some not included. V, J and clone size were drawn from that table, and D and trimming were deduced from the DNA. The repertoire includes over 200,000 clones, around 86% of them detected once, and 5.5% to 6.5% sits in the top ten. What was sequenced was peripheral blood. The source is a man aged 60 to 75 who had recovered from COVID-19. The rearrangement uses TRBV28 and TRBJ1-3; D is uncertain. The DNA for the CDR3 is TGTGCCAGCAGACCCGCAGACATTCCCTCTGGAAACACCATATATTTT. Protein product: CASRPADIPSGNTIYF.